This TCR beta chain came from a study of control samples from healthy donors and cancer patients. The CDR3 is made up of 13 amino acids. The V end was cut by 8 bases, the J end by 0 bases, with 8 bases between. In germline, CDR1 is SGHTA, CDR2 FQGNSA. TCRdb's table, derived via immunoSEQ multiplex PCR, lists solely in-frame clones and lacks some. This table has over 90,000 clones, about 91% appearing once. Sequenced sample: blood. This receptor was identified in a woman under 30 in good health. This chain links TRBV7-2 with TRBJ2-1; no clear D gene. CDR3 sequence reads: CASVASSYNEQFF. CDR3 sequence (DNA): TGTGCCAGCGTGGCTAGCTCCTACAATGAGCAGTTCTTC.